The entry that follows covers one TCR beta chain sequence. The antigen remains undetermined. The PCR contained 60 Vbeta and 13 Jbeta primers. Data came from immunoSEQ multiplex PCR; TCRdb stores just in-frame clones and leaves some out. This table holds 170,000 or so clones, roughly 81% found once. The record originates from a study of cytomegalovirus exposure and HLA in healthy donors. Study-level results: Most TCR sequences were rare, but some public TCRs occurred in many donors. There were around 160 TCR beta chains listed as cytomegalovirus-associated.

The TCR was taken from a girl between 10 and 17 years old in good health and CMV-seropositive. The material sequenced was PBMCs.

CDR3 nucleotide sequence: TGTGCCAGCAGTGACGACAGGGTCAAATCCTACGAGCAGTACTTC. As protein: CASSDDRVKSYEQYF. The rearrangement joins TRBV6-1 to TRBJ2-7; 7 bases align to TRBD1. Germline values: CDR1 MNHNS, CDR2 SASEGT. The CDR3 contains 15 residues. V lost 3 bases and J lost 1; bases outside the gene matches: 6.